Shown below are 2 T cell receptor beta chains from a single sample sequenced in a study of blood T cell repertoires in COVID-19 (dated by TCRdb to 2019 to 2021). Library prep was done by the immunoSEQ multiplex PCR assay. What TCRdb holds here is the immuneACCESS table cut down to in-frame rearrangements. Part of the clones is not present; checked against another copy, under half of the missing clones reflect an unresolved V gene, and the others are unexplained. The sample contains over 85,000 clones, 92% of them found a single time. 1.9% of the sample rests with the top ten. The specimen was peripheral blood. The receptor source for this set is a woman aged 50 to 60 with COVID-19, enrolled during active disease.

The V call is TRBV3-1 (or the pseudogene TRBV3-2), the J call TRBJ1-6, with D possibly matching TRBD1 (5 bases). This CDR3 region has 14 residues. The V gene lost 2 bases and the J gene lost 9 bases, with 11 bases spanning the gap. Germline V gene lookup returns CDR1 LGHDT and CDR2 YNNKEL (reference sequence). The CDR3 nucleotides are TGTGCCAGCAGCCAACAGAGGGGAGGTTCACCCCTCCACTTT. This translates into CASSQQRGGSPLHF.

The CDR3 nucleotides read TGTGCCAGCAGTTTAAAGGACAGGTTCTACGAGCAGTACGTC. It yields the protein CASSLKDRFYEQYV. The chain carries TRBV28 and TRBJ2-7, with TRBD1 matching 7 bases. Germline CDR1 MDHEN, CDR2 SYDVKM. The CDR3 extends over 14 amino acids. J lost 3 bases, V lost 2 bases, and 4 bases had no gene match.